Below, 15 T cell receptor beta chains from the same sample are listed, as sequenced in a study of T cells expressing NK-cell markers (dated by TCRdb to 2019 to 2021). Libraries were built with 5' RACE. The instrument was an Illumina HiSeq 2000. After the reads were reprocessed by TCRdb, one entry was made per CDR3 protein sequence, with no DNA. This sample's listing comprises 350,000 to 450,000 distinct CDR3 sequences. Of the sample, 5% to 5.5% falls within the top ten clones. The sequenced sample consisted of blood T cells: a sorted CD56 or NKG2C T cell subset, CD4+ or CD8+ T cells, or bulk PBMC T cells (not recorded which). Every receptor here comes from a man aged 18-75 years in good health.

The CDR3 loop reads CASSLRGSLGDTQYF. J is TRBJ2-3 and V is TRBV28; TCRdb indicates TRBD1, and absent DNA this call remains unverified. Germline V lookup: CDR1 MDHEN, CDR2 SYDVKM. The CDR3 extends over 15 amino acids.

This chain links TRBV4-1 with TRBJ2-2; no DNA is available, so the TRBD1 call from TCRdb remains unchecked. CDR1 and CDR2 from the germline V gene are MGHRA and YSYEKL. This CDR3 has 16 residues. The CDR3: CASSASSRGNAGELFF.

The CDR3 reads CASNDRAAYGYTF. The J gene is TRBJ1-2, the V gene TRBV6-1; the TCRdb D gene call, TRBD1, has no DNA to confirm it. The CDR3 length is 13 residues. Germline loops: CDR1 MNHNS, CDR2 SASEGT.

CDR3 region: CASSLAGGRGTDTQYF. The chain has TRBV12-3 or TRBV12-4 and TRBJ2-3; TCRdb's D call, TRBD1, is unchecked because there is no DNA. The CDR3 is made up of 16 amino acids.

The chain joins TRBV20-1 to TRBJ2-2; TCRdb designates TRBD1, a call that cannot be tested without DNA. The CDR3 totals 17 residues. CDR1 and CDR2 from the germline V gene are DFQATT and SNEGSKA (reference sequence). The CDR3 region is CSARDRVWGSNTGELFF.

This CDR3 is CASSLADGGYTNEQFF. The rearrangement links TRBV5-1 to TRBJ2-1. There are 16 residues in the CDR3. CDR1 is SGHRS and CDR2 is YFSETQ in the germline V gene.

CDR3: CASSPGTASGELFF. The rearrangement joins TRBV18 to TRBJ2-2; the TCRdb call, TRBD1, lacks DNA for checking. The CDR3 loop spans 14 amino acids. Germline CDR1 is KGHSH and CDR2 is LQKENI.

The J gene is TRBJ2-2, the V gene TRBV5-1. CDR1 and CDR2 (germline): SGHRS, YFSETQ. The CDR3 consists of 16 residues. CDR3 region: CASSLDATVRTGELFF.

The chain recombines TRBV27 with TRBJ1-5. This CDR3 is built from 13 residues. CDR1 is MNHEY and CDR2 is SMNVEV in the germline V gene (reference sequence). The CDR3 spells CASRFRVLQPQYF.

This CDR3 reads CASSVREGREGDTQYF. The chain employs TRBV9 and TRBJ2-3; TCRdb outputs TRBD2, but without DNA this stays unchecked. Germline CDR1 reads SGDLS; CDR2 reads YYNGEE. The CDR3 has 16 amino acids.

The gene calls are TRBV24-1 and TRBJ2-5; TCRdb's assignment of TRBD1 cannot be checked, as there is no DNA. The CDR3 sequence is 16 residues long. In germline, CDR1 is KGHDR, CDR2 SFDVKD. CDR3 residues: CATSETGTAFQETQYF.

The chain uses TRBV5-5 and TRBJ2-5. CDR3 length: 13 amino acids. In germline, CDR1 is SGHKS, CDR2 YYEKEE (reference sequence). This CDR3 is CASSLDPLETQYF.

The V and J genes are TRBV5-1 and TRBJ1-5. The CDR3 contains 14 residues. Germline V CDR1 and CDR2: SGHRS, YFSETQ. The CDR3 sequence is CASSPGLIDQPQHF.

V gene TRBV18 combines with J gene TRBJ1-1; the D gene TCRdb calls, TRBD1, cannot be checked with no DNA. The CDR3 runs to 15 residues. The germline CDR1 and CDR2 sequences are KGHSH and LQKENI. The CDR3 is CASSPRTGGVTEAFF.

The J gene is TRBJ2-7, the V gene TRBV10-3; TCRdb returns TRBD1, unconfirmable since there is no DNA. Germline V gene sequence: CDR1 ENHRY, CDR2 SYGVKD. The CDR3 extends over 16 amino acids. The CDR3: CAISGRQGSYSYEQYF.